Listed below are T cell receptor beta chains from one sample, sequenced in a study of T cell responses to AZD1222 COVID-19 vaccine. TCRdb's copy holds only in-frame clones and misses some; the assay was immunoSEQ multiplex PCR. The data contain roughly 180,000 clones, approximately 90% of them singletons. The material sequenced was peripheral blood, taken 28 days after the second AZD1222 dose. The receptors were gathered from an adult who received the AZD1222 COVID-19 vaccine. Both conserved end residues are part of each CDR3. Fields, in order: clone size, D gene, V gene, J gene, CDR3 DNA, CDR3 protein. D genes are given only for firm matches. Expanded clones get a size class; other rows say once, few or many, or leave the size out.

.	.	TRBV9	TRBJ1-6	TGTGCCAGCAGTGCAGGGAGCTCCTATAATTCACCCCTCCACTTT	CASSAGSSYNSPLHF
.	TRBD2	TRBV5-1	TRBJ2-3	TGCGCCAGCAGCCCTGCGGGAGCCACAGATACGCAGTATTTT	CASSPAGATDTQYF
.	TRBD2	TRBV6-4	TRBJ2-7	TGTGCCAGCAGTGACGAGCGGGGGGTCCCCTCCTACGAGCAGTACTTC	CASSDERGVPSYEQYF
.	.	TRBV24-1	TRBJ2-3	TGTGCCACCAGTGATCCAGGACAGCCAGATACGCAGTATTTT	CATSDPGQPDTQYF
.	.	TRBV7-2	TRBJ2-7	TGTGCCAGCAGCTTAATTTCCGAGCAGTACTTC	CASSLISEQYF
.	TRBD1	TRBV19	TRBJ1-1	TGTGCCAGTAGTATAGGGGACAGGGGGCTTGTACTACGAAGGAACACTGAAGCTTTCTTT	CASSIGDRGLVLRRNTEAFF
few	.	TRBV5-1	TRBJ2-5	TGCGCCAGCAGCTTCCGATTTTACAGTTTCCAAGAGACCCAGTACTTC	CASSFRFYSFQETQYF
.	.	TRBV11-2	TRBJ2-2	TGTGCCAGCAGCTTAGTGGCCGGGGAGCTGTTTTTT	CASSLVAGELFF
.	.	TRBV18	TRBJ2-2	TGTGCCAGCTCACCACGTTTGGGGGCGGACACCGGGGAGCTGTTTTTT	CASSPRLGADTGELFF
.	TRBD2	TRBV19	TRBJ2-1	TGTGCCAGTTCTACTAGCGGGGGGGGTGAGCAGTTCTTC	CASSTSGGGEQFF
.	.	TRBV5-1	TRBJ1-1	TGCGCCAGCAGCTTGGTTCCGGGATCCTTGAACACTGAAGCTTTCTTT	CASSLVPGSLNTEAFF
few	.	TRBV27	TRBJ2-7	TGTGCCAGCAGTTTAGCGGCCCGGCATTACGAGCAGTACTTC	CASSLAARHYEQYF
.	.	TRBV29-1	TRBJ1-3	TGCAGCGTCGCACAGTTCGCTGGAAACACCATATATTTT	CSVAQFAGNTIYF
.	.	TRBV7-2	TRBJ1-5	TGTGCCAGCAGCTTAGTCGGGGCGAGCAATCAGCCCCAGCATTTT	CASSLVGASNQPQHF
.	.	TRBV7-8	TRBJ1-2	TGTGCCAGCAGCCACGGCTTCTATGGCTACACCTTC	CASSHGFYGYTF
.	.	TRBV27	TRBJ1-1	TGTGCCAGCAGTTCAAACCGGGACACTGAAGCTTTCTTT	CASSSNRDTEAFF
.	.	TRBV7-9	TRBJ2-2	TGTGCCCCAACGGCGGCGGCCGGGGAGCTGTTTTTT	CAPTAAAGELFF
.	TRBD1	TRBV4-1	TRBJ2-2	TGCGCCAGCGGCCTAGGACAGGGGAACACCGGGGAGCTGTTTTTT	CASGLGQGNTGELFF
.	TRBD1	TRBV18	TRBJ2-1	TGTGCCAGCTCACCATTTTCACCCGGGACAGGGTCCTACAATGAGCAGTTCTTC	CASSPFSPGTGSYNEQFF
.	.	TRBV14	TRBJ2-4	TGTGCCAGCAGCCAAGTCGGGGCCGCCAAAAACATTCAGTACTTC	CASSQVGAAKNIQYF
.	TRBD1	TRBV5-1	TRBJ1-1	TGCGCCAGCAGCTTAACAGGGGGGCCCACTGAAGCTTTCTTT	CASSLTGGPTEAFF
few	TRBD1	TRBV5-1	TRBJ2-6	TGCGCCAGCAGCCTTCAGGACAGGGCTGGGGCCAACGTCCTGACTTTC	CASSLQDRAGANVLTF
.	.	TRBV20-1	TRBJ1-2	TGCAGTGCCAGACGTTCCCATGGCTACACCTTC	CSARRSHGYTF
.	.	TRBV6-5	TRBJ2-1	TGTGCCAGCAGTCCGGCTAGCGTCCCCCACAATGAGCAGTTCTTC	CASSPASVPHNEQFF
.	.	TRBV27	TRBJ1-2	TGTGCCAGCAGCGCCCGGGGTGACTATGGCTACACCTTC	CASSARGDYGYTF
.	TRBD2	TRBV11-2	TRBJ2-2	TGTGCCAGCAGCTTAAGGGGGACTAGCCTACTCTCTGGGGAGCTGTTTTTT	CASSLRGTSLLSGELFF
.	.	TRBV7-9	TRBJ1-2	TGTGCCAGCAGCTTCAGGGGCTATGGCTACACCTTC	CASSFRGYGYTF
.	.	TRBV18	TRBJ2-7	TGTGCCAGCTCAAAACAGGGTGAGGACGAGCAGTACTTC	CASSKQGEDEQYF
once	.	TRBV21-1	TRBJ2-7	TGTGCCAGCAGCAAAGCATGGGACAGGGGAGGACACGAGCAGTACTTC	CASSKAWDRGGHEQYF
.	TRBD1	TRBV7-2	TRBJ2-5	TGTGCCAGCAGCGGCGGACAGGGGTCGTACCAAGAGACCCAGTACTTC	CASSGGQGSYQETQYF
.	.	TRBV21-1	TRBJ2-7	TGTGCCAGCAAGCACAACTACTCCTACGAGCAGTACTTC	CASKHNYSYEQYF
.	TRBD2	TRBV6-1	TRBJ2-1	TGTGCCAGCAGTGGACTAGCTCCTACCTTCTACAATGAGCAGTTCTTC	CASSGLAPTFYNEQFF
.	.	TRBV5-6	TRBJ2-1	TGTGCCAGCAGCTTGTTTGGGGGCGAAGGTAATGAGCAGTTCTTC	CASSLFGGEGNEQFF
.	TRBD2	TRBV9	TRBJ2-1	TGTGCCAGCAGCGTAACTAGCGGGCCTAAAGGGACTGAGCAGTTCTTC	CASSVTSGPKGTEQFF
.	.	TRBV7-9	TRBJ2-5	TGTGCCAGCAGCTTAGGGTCCGGCAACCAAGAGACCCAGTACTTC	CASSLGSGNQETQYF
.	TRBD1	TRBV27	TRBJ1-5	TGTGCCAGCAGATCCCAGGGGGCGGGCAATCAGCCCCAGCATTTT	CASRSQGAGNQPQHF
.	.	TRBV6-1	TRBJ2-3	TGTGCCAGCAGTGAAGTTGTGGATGGGTGGAAAAGGGATACGCAGTATTTT	CASSEVVDGWKRDTQYF
.	.	TRBV12-2	TRBJ2-7	TGTGCGATGGACCAGCGGACCTACGAGCAGTGCTTC	CAMDQRTYEQCF
.	.	TRBV28	TRBJ1-5	TGTGCCAGCAGTTTTAGCAATCAGCCCCAGCATTTT	CASSFSNQPQHF
once	.	TRBV7-2	TRBJ1-2	TGTGCCAGCAGCTTATACCGGAACTATGGCTACACCTTC	CASSLYRNYGYTF
few	TRBD1	TRBV20-1	TRBJ1-6	TGCAGTGCTAGTCCAGGGGGCGCCTATAATTCACCCCTCCACTTT	CSASPGGAYNSPLHF
.	TRBD2	TRBV6-5	TRBJ2-5	TGTGCCAGCAGACGACTAGCGGGAGTTGAGACCCAGTACTTC	CASRRLAGVETQYF
.	TRBD2	TRBV10-2	TRBJ2-7	TGCGCCAGCAGTGAGAGACTAGCGGGGGGGCGGTTCCCCTACGAGCAGTACTTC	CASSERLAGGRFPYEQYF